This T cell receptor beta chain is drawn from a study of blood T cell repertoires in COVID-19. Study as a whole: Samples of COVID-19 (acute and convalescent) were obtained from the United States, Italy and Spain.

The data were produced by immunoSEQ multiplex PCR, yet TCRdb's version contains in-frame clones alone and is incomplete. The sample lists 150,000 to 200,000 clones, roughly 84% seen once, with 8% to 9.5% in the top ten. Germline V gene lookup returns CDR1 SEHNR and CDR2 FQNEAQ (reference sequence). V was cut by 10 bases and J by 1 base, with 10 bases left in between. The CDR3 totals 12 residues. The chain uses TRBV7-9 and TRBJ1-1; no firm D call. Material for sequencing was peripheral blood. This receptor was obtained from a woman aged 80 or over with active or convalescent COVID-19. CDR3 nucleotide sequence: TGTGCCACCCCGCTCGGGAACACTGAAGCTTTCTTT. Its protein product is CATPLGNTEAFF.